Shown below are 14 T cell receptor beta chains from a single sample sequenced in a study of regulatory T cells in long-lasting Graves disease. As to time point: newly diagnosed GD, antithyroid drugs for less than 3 months. Scientists built the TCR library using RNA that was extracted from PBMCs. iRepertoire HTBI primers and Arm-PCR of CDR3 regions built TCR beta libraries. TCRdb processed the multiplex PCR reads anew with MiXCR; each CDR3 protein has one entry. The table shows around 460,000 distinct CDR3 sequences, with 12% to 15% occurring only once. These data were likewise used in another study, on T cells in Graves' hyperthyroidism and ophthalmopathy.

Sequencing used peripheral blood mononuclear cells (PBMCs), obtained at new diagnosis, from a patient treated with antithyroid drugs. The receptors come from a woman between 50 and 59 years old with Graves disease.

This rearrangement joins TRBV10-3 to TRBJ2-2; a weak D match, TRBD2 (5 bases). CDR3 length: 14 residues. Germline V gene sequence: CDR1 ENHRY, CDR2 SYGVKD. Trimming pared 6 bases from V and 5 bases from J, leaving 13 bases between. The DNA of the CDR3 is TGTGCCATCAGGGACTCGAGAACGACCGGGGAGCTGTTTTTT. This translates into CAIRDSRTTGELFF.

The rearrangement joins TRBV29-1 to TRBJ2-2, with a weak D call TRBD1 (5 bases). This CDR3 is built from 12 residues. Germline assignment: CDR1 SQVTM and CDR2 ANQGSEA. V was clipped by 7 bases and J by 6 bases, with 12 bases between them. This CDR3 is CSGGLRSGELFF. The CDR3 nucleotides read TGCAGCGGGGGCTTAAGGTCCGGGGAGCTGTTTTTT.

This clonotype was observed at least ten times. This chain links TRBV11-1 with TRBJ2-3; the match to TRBD2 covers 14 bases. With 4 bases clipped from V and 6 bases from J, the junction kept 6 bases outside the gene matches. CDR1 and CDR2 (germline): SGHAT, FQDESV (reference sequence). The CDR3 is 16 residues long. The DNA for the CDR3 is TGTGCCAGCAGCTCGGGACTAGCGGGAGTCGGCGATACGCAGTATTTT. Translating gives CASSSGLAGVGDTQYF. Looking up the rest from reference TRBV11-1 and TRBJ2-3 gives the full variable domain: EAEVAQSPRYKITEKSQAVAFWCDPISGHATLYWYRQILGQGPELLVQFQDESVVDDSQLPKDRFSAERLKGVDSTLKIQPAELGDSAMYLCASSSGLAGVGDTQYFGPGTRLTVL.

This clonotype showed up many times. The rearrangement uses TRBV2 and TRBJ1-1; perhaps TRBD1 as D (6 bases). Germline CDR1 reads SNHLY; CDR2 reads FYNNEI. The V gene lost 8 bases and the J gene lost 4 bases, with 17 bases spanning the gap. The CDR3 contains 14 residues. CDR3 region: CASDTQGLFTEAFF. CDR3 sequence (DNA): TGTGCCAGCGACACACAGGGATTGTTCACTGAAGCTTTCTTT.

This clonotype was observed many times. At one of its ends the junction is not consistent with the germline gene, which may arise from a read error. The chain links TRBV12-3 or TRBV12-4 to TRBJ2-3; TRBD2 might be the D (5 bases). CDR3 size: 11 residues. DNA of the CDR3: TGTGCCAGCAGTTTCTCCGGGATAGGGCATTTT. Its protein is CASSFSGIGHF.

This clonotype has ten or more counts. In DNA form, the CDR3 reads TGTGCCAGCAGAGCCGCTAGCCGTCAAGAGACCCAGTACTTC. This gives the protein CASRAASRQETQYF. This chain joins TRBV6-2 or TRBV6-3 and TRBJ2-5, with a possible D match to TRBD2 (5 bases). Germline CDR1 reads MNHEY; CDR2 reads SVGEGT. The CDR3 totals 14 residues. Trimming left V 6 bases short and J 2 bases short, with 13 bases between.

The chain joins TRBV12-3 or TRBV12-4 to TRBJ1-5; D is undetermined. Trimming pared 3 bases from V and 3 bases from J, leaving 6 bases between. This CDR3 is 13 amino acids long. The CDR3 sequence: CASSFVVNQPQHF. Here the CDR3 DNA reads TGTGCCAGCAGTTTTGTAGTCAATCAGCCCCAGCATTTT.

In this sample, this clonotype turned up many times. This chain joins TRBV24-1 and TRBJ1-4; D is undetermined. The CDR3 has 13 residues. Germline V gene sequence: CDR1 KGHDR, CDR2 SFDVKD. Trimming removed 2 bases from V and 12 bases from J, with 12 bases in between. CDR3 coding DNA: TGTGCCACCAGTGATTCGTCCGGTGGGGAACTGTTTTTT. This sequence encodes CATSDSSGGELFF.

The rearrangement joins TRBV28 to TRBJ1-2; D is uncertain. Germline V gene sequence: CDR1 MDHEN, CDR2 SYDVKM. The V gene lost 3 bases and the J gene lost 5 bases, with 13 bases spanning the gap. The CDR3 has 14 residues. In DNA, the CDR3 is TGTGCCAGCAGTTTCCCGGGCATAGGGTATGGCTACACCTTC. As protein: CASSFPGIGYGYTF.

This clonotype has ten or more counts. The DNA of the CDR3 is TGTGCCAGCAGCCCCGTGGTACTAGCGGGAGCTGAGACCCAGTACTTC. Encoded protein: CASSPVVLAGAETQYF. The rearrangement uses TRBV5-8 and TRBJ2-5; 11 nucleotides line up with TRBD2. The V gene end was trimmed by 4 bases and the J gene end by 5 bases; junction bases not matched to a gene: 10. The CDR3 spans 16 residues. The V gene's germline CDR1 is SGHTS and CDR2 YDEGEE.

This clonotype was seen ten or more times. The J gene is TRBJ2-7, the V gene TRBV27; D tentatively fits TRBD1 or TRBD2 (5 bases each). The ends were cut back, 1 base at V and 6 bases at J, with 13 bases in the middle. The CDR3 consists of 14 residues. Germline CDR1 and CDR2: MNHEY and SMNVEV (reference sequence). CDR3 sequence: CASSLWQRGGEQYF. For the CDR3, the DNA is TGTGCCAGCAGTTTATGGCAGCGTGGGGGCGAGCAGTACTTC.

The V gene is TRBV5-1, the J gene TRBJ2-3; 7 bases line up with TRBD2. The germline V gene has CDR1 SGHRS and CDR2 YFSETQ. The trim removed 4 bases at V and 5 bases at J, leaving 10 bases unmatched. The CDR3 spans 15 residues. The CDR3 spells CASSLQGEGIDTQYF. CDR3 bases: TGCGCCAGCAGCCTGCAAGGGGAGGGGATAGATACGCAGTATTTT.

As to this clonotype: This may be a read error: a much more frequent sequence differs by one nucleotide. This sequence joins TRBV30 and TRBJ2-2; D call uncertain. Germline V gene sequence: CDR1 GTSNPN, CDR2 SVGIG (reference sequence). The CDR3 covers 13 residues. This CDR3 reads CARSVGNTGELFF. CDR3 in DNA: TGTGCCAGGAGTGTTGGAAACACCGGGGAGCTGTTTTTT.

The chain is built from TRBV6-1 and TRBJ2-4; 8 bases align to TRBD1. Germline CDR1 is MNHNS and CDR2 is SASEGT. The J segment lost 4 bases and the V segment lost 6 bases, leaving 5 bases of the junction unmatched. CDR3 length: 14 amino acids. CDR3 DNA sequence: TGTGCCAGCAGCCCTAGGACAGGGAAAAACATTCAGTACTTC. It codes for CASSPRTGKNIQYF.